This is a list of T cell receptor beta chains from one sample in a study of blood T cell repertoires in COVID-19. Libraries were prepared by immunoSEQ multiplex PCR; TCRdb keeps only in-frame clonotypes and omits some of them. Of some 90,000 clones listed, around 82% are singletons. The specimen sequenced was peripheral blood. All receptors derive from a man between 65 and 85 years old with active or convalescent COVID-19. The CDR3 runs from the conserved cysteine through the conserved F or W. A D gene is named only where the DNA matches it firmly. A clone size is listed for some rows: how often the clone was seen (once, few, many), or a class if it is expanded.

CDR3nt | CDR3aa | abundance | d_gene | j_gene | v_gene
TGTGCCAGCAAACCCCCTGTGGGCGAAGCTTTCTTT | CASKPPVGEAFF | once | . | TRBJ1-1 | TRBV28
TGTGCCAGCAGCTTACCCTGGCGCACAGATACGCAGTATTTT | CASSLPWRTDTQYF | . | . | TRBJ2-3 | TRBV11-3
TGTGCCAGCAGCTTAGCTCGCGGACAGATCTACGAGCAGTACTTC | CASSLARGQIYEQYF | once | . | TRBJ2-7 | TRBV7-8
TGTGCCACCAGAGTCAAGTTGGGGGGAGGGAAGGGTAGTGAAGCTTTCTTT | CATRVKLGGGKGSEAFF | . | . | TRBJ1-1 | TRBV15
TGTGCCAGCAGCGGCAGGGGGCGGAATTCACCCCTCCACTTT | CASSGRGRNSPLHF | . | TRBD1 | TRBJ1-6 | TRBV3-1/TRBV3-2
TGTGCCAGCGGGGGACAGCTCCAAGAGACCCAGTACTTC | CASGGQLQETQYF | . | TRBD1 | TRBJ2-5 | TRBV7-8
TGTGCCAGCAGCTTGACGGACAGGGCTCGAGCCAATGGCTACACCTTC | CASSLTDRARANGYTF | . | TRBD1 | TRBJ1-2 | TRBV11-2
TGTGCCAGCAGCCAACTAGCAGAAGAGACCCAGTACTTC | CASSQLAEETQYF | . | . | TRBJ2-5 | TRBV3-1/TRBV3-2
TGTGCCAGCTCACCACTAGGGGGAGAGAACGAGCAGTACTTC | CASSPLGGENEQYF | . | . | TRBJ2-7 | TRBV18
TGCGCCAGCAGCCAAGGCACAGTTAATGAAAAACTGTTTTTT | CASSQGTVNEKLFF | once | . | TRBJ1-4 | TRBV4-3
TGCGCCAGCAGTGAAGGACAGGGAAAAGCTTTCTTT | CASSEGQGKAFF | . | TRBD1 | TRBJ1-1 | TRBV10-1
TGTGCCAGCAGCTTGCTCGACAGAAGTAATTCACCCCTCCACTTT | CASSLLDRSNSPLHF | . | . | TRBJ1-6 | TRBV5-6
TGTGCCAGCAGTTTGGAGACAGGGTCAGGATTCGCCGGGGAGCTGTTTTTT | CASSLETGSGFAGELFF | . | TRBD1 | TRBJ2-2 | TRBV28
TGTGCCAGCAGAAGGGCGGGACAGGGGTTATACGAGCAGTACTTC | CASRRAGQGLYEQYF | . | TRBD1 | TRBJ2-7 | TRBV27
TGCGCCAGCAGCCTTGCCACAGGGGCGCGGGGCTACACCTTC | CASSLATGARGYTF | . | TRBD1 | TRBJ1-2 | TRBV5-1
TGTGCCAGCGGAGCGGGAGCCAAAAACATTCAGTACTTC | CASGAGAKNIQYF | . | . | TRBJ2-4 | TRBV6-4
TGTGCCAGCAGCGCCGGACTAAGCACAGATACGCAGTATTTT | CASSAGLSTDTQYF | . | . | TRBJ2-3 | TRBV7-3
TGTGCCAGCAGCGTAGCCCGGGGGGGTAGAAATGAGCAGTTCTTC | CASSVARGGRNEQFF | . | TRBD2 | TRBJ2-1 | TRBV9
TGTGCCAGCTCACCATCGGTGATGGGGACAGGGGTAAACACCATATATTTT | CASSPSVMGTGVNTIYF | . | TRBD1 | TRBJ1-3 | TRBV18
TGTGCCAGTAGAGGACAGAAGTATAATTCACCCCTCCACTTT | CASRGQKYNSPLHF | . | . | TRBJ1-6 | TRBV21-1
TGTGCCAGTTACCCGCGGGGGGGGACGAACACCGGGGAGCTGTTTTTT | CASYPRGGTNTGELFF | . | TRBD2 | TRBJ2-2 | TRBV19
TGCGCCAGCAGTGAGGGGACAGGGGGAGCGATCTACGAGCAGTACTTC | CASSEGTGGAIYEQYF | once | TRBD1 | TRBJ2-7 | TRBV10-1
TGTGCCAGCAGCCGGGGTGTTGGCAATCTAAACATTCAGTACTTC | CASSRGVGNLNIQYF | . | . | TRBJ2-4 | TRBV25-1
TGTGCCAGCAGCACCTCGGAGAGGGACACCATATATTTT | CASSTSERDTIYF | once | . | TRBJ1-3 | TRBV11-2
TGTGCCAGCAGCTTAGTTATTGGAGGGCAGGGGGATGGCTACACCTTC | CASSLVIGGQGDGYTF | once | TRBD1 | TRBJ1-2 | TRBV11-2
TGTGCCAGCAGTTACATGGAGTTAACCGGGGAGCTGTTTTTT | CASSYMELTGELFF | few | . | TRBJ2-2 | TRBV6-6